What follows describes a single TCR beta chain. The sample is drawn from a study of blood T cell repertoires in COVID-19. Study details: COVID-19 samples, acute and convalescent, were from the United States, Italy and Spain. PBMCs, B-cell-depleted T cells, or T cells were the source of the cDNA or gDNA that made up the material.

Per the original data handling: Reference gene primer amplification gave nucleated cell count estimates. Libraries were prepared by immunoSEQ multiplex PCR; TCRdb keeps only in-frame clonotypes and omits some of them. V, J and clone size are taken as reported in that table, and D and trimming were inferred from the DNA itself. The sample carries 90,000 to 130,000 clones, around 81% recorded once. This clonotype originated in a woman in her seventies with acute or convalescent COVID-19. Sequencing was done on a sample of peripheral blood.

CDR3 nucleotide sequence: TGTGCCAGCAGCTCAGAAGGGACACCGAACACTGAAGCTTTCTTT. Protein product: CASSSEGTPNTEAFF. J is TRBJ1-1 and V is TRBV7-2; D possibly corresponds to TRBD1 (6 bases). Germline V gene lookup returns CDR1 SGHTA and CDR2 FQGNSA. The CDR3 spans 15 residues. V was pared by 4 bases and J by 1 base, with 13 bases between.